The 30 T cell receptor beta chains given below trace back to one sample, sequenced in a study of OX40 agonist ivuxolimab in advanced cancers. Assay used: immunoSEQ multiplex PCR; TCRdb lists only in-frame clones, some missing. The sample has about 44,000 clones; roughly nine tenths are singletons. Sequencing used CD4+ or CD8+ T cells sorted from blood, obtained in a trial of the OX40 agonist ivuxolimab. The receptor source for this set is an adult with an advanced solid tumor such as melanoma, head and neck, liver or kidney cancer.

The V call is TRBV4-3, the J call TRBJ2-3, with 9 bases matching TRBD1. This CDR3 has 15 amino acids. The junction had 3 bases not matched to a gene; V was cut back by 2 bases and J by 3 bases. CDR1 is LGHNA and CDR2 is YSLEER in the germline V gene. CDR3 coding DNA: TGCGCCAGCAGCCAACGGGACAGGGCAACAGATACGCAGTATTTT. This sequence encodes CASSQRDRATDTQYF.

The gene calls are TRBV2 and TRBJ1-2, with TRBD1 matching 11 bases. Germline lookup yields CDR1 SNHLY and CDR2 FYNNEI. The CDR3 runs 15 residues. J gave up 6 bases and V 6 bases, and 9 bases lay outside the gene matches. The chain's CDR3 is CASRPGQGVLDGYTF. The DNA of the CDR3 is TGTGCCAGCAGGCCGGGACAGGGGGTATTGGATGGCTACACCTTC.

The V and J genes are TRBV28 and TRBJ2-3, with TRBD2 matching over 10 bases. The CDR3 has 15 residues. The V segment lost 6 bases and the J segment 0 bases; nucleotides outside the gene matches: 3. Germline values: CDR1 MDHEN, CDR2 SYDVKM. The CDR3 loop is CASSLTSGSTDTQYF. The CDR3 nucleotides read TGTGCCAGCAGCCTGACTAGCGGGAGCACAGATACGCAGTATTTT. Filled out from reference TRBV28 and TRBJ2-3, the complete variable domain reads DVKVTQSSRYLVKRTGEKVFLECVQDMDHENMFWYRQDPGLGLRLIYFSYDVKMKEKGDIPEGYSVSREKKERFSLILESASTNQTSMYLCASSLTSGSTDTQYFGPGTRLTVL.

This clone came up a few times. The chain combines TRBV9 with TRBJ1-2; TRBD1 aligns across 7 bases. CDR3 length: 13 residues. The V and J ends lost 3 bases and 3 bases, in that order; junction bases with no gene match: 2. The germline V gene has CDR1 SGDLS and CDR2 YYNGEE. In DNA form, the CDR3 reads TGTGCCAGCAGCGGCGGGACAGACTATGGCTACACCTTC. It is translated as CASSGGTDYGYTF.

The V and J genes are TRBV4-2 and TRBJ2-3; 13 bases are shared with TRBD2. V dropped 0 bases and J dropped 3; count of bases not matched to a gene: 3. The germline CDR1 and CDR2 sequences are LGHNA and YNFKEQ. The CDR3 totals 17 residues. The CDR3 bases are TGTGCCAGCAGCCAAGAACTAGCGGGAGGGCCGACAGATACGCAGTATTTT. Translated, it gives CASSQELAGGPTDTQYF.

This chain connects TRBV19 to TRBJ2-2; 9 bases align to TRBD1. Per germline, CDR1 LNHDA and CDR2 SQIVND (reference sequence). Germline trimming cut 5 bases from V and 2 bases from J; bases unmatched to any gene: 6. CDR3 length equals 16 residues. CDR3 coding DNA: TGTGCCAGTAGTCCGCCGGGACAGGGAAACACCGGGGAGCTGTTTTTT. Protein: CASSPPGQGNTGELFF.

J is TRBJ1-3 and V is TRBV28; D remains ambiguous. The CDR3 has 15 residues. Germline loops: CDR1 MDHEN, CDR2 SYDVKM. V gave up 7 bases and J gave up 4 bases, with 17 bases separating them. The CDR3 is CASNRSYGAGNTIYF. In nucleotides, the CDR3 is TGTGCCAGCAACCGGTCCTACGGCGCGGGAAACACCATATATTTT.

The V call is TRBV7-6, the J call TRBJ2-5, with D unresolved. The CDR3 has 11 amino acids. V was shortened by 5 bases and J by 8 bases, with 9 bases between the two germline ends. Germline-derived CDR1 and CDR2 are SGHVS and FNYEAQ. In nucleotides, the CDR3 is TGTGCCAGCAGCGGCGCAGAAACCCAGTACTTC. Amino acids: CASSGAETQYF.

The rearrangement links TRBV20-1 to TRBJ2-4, with D possibly TRBD1 on 6 matching bases. Trimming removed 3 bases at V and 13 bases at J, with 13 bases between. Germline CDR1 DFQATT, CDR2 SNEGSKA (reference sequence). This CDR3 contains 11 residues. The DNA of the CDR3 is TGCAGTGCTAGGCAGGGGAAGGAGCAGTACTTC. Translating it yields CSARQGKEQYF.

CDR3 sequence reads: CSVEGGASGDYEQYF. The CDR3 nucleotides read TGCAGCGTTGAAGGGGGAGCTAGCGGGGACTACGAGCAGTACTTC. The chain recombines TRBV29-1 with TRBJ2-7, with 9 bases identical to TRBD2. V was pared by 1 base and J by 3 bases, with 7 bases of the junction left unmatched. Germline assignment: CDR1 SQVTM and CDR2 ANQGSEA. The CDR3 length is 15 residues.

The rearrangement uses TRBV14 and TRBJ2-3; unclear D gene. V gave up 4 bases and J gave up 3 bases, with 8 bases separating them. The CDR3 has 13 amino acids. Germline V CDR1 and CDR2: SGHDN, FVKESK. Written as DNA, the CDR3 is TGTGCCAGCAGCCCCATTTATACAGATACGCAGTATTTT. Protein: CASSPIYTDTQYF. Together with reference TRBV14 and TRBJ2-3, the CDR3 gives the full variable domain: EAGVTQFPSHSVIEKGQTVTLRCDPISGHDNLYWYRRVMGKEIKFLLHFVKESKQDESGMPNNRFLAERTGGTYSTLKVQPAELEDSGVYFCASSPIYTDTQYFGPGTRLTVL.

The CDR3 region has the DNA TGTGCCAGCAGTGAGCTTGCGTGGGACAGGGGAGGCACCGGGGAGCTGTTTTTT. Translating gives CASSELAWDRGGTGELFF. V is TRBV2 and J is TRBJ2-2, with 10 bases that match TRBD1. V was clipped by 3 bases and J by 4 bases; unmatched bases: 11. In germline, CDR1 is SNHLY, CDR2 FYNNEI. This CDR3 is built from 18 residues.

The chain joins TRBV5-8 to TRBJ2-5; TRBD1 is a possible D gene (5 bases). The germline CDR1 and CDR2 sequences are SGHTS and YDEGEE. The V end lost 0 bases, the J end lost 2 bases, and 14 bases lay between the germline ends. The CDR3 contains 16 residues. CDR3 amino acids: CASSLGVDDSQETQYF. The DNA for the CDR3 is TGTGCCAGCAGCTTGGGTGTCGATGACAGTCAAGAGACCCAGTACTTC. Full variable domain (remainder filled in from reference TRBV5-8 and TRBJ2-5): EAGVTQSPTHLIKTRGQQATLRCSPISGHTSVYWYQQALGLGLQFLLWYDEGEERNRGNFPPRFSGRQFPNYSSELNVNALELEDSALYLCASSLGVDDSQETQYFGPGTRLLVL.

The chain links TRBV27 to TRBJ2-3; tentatively, D is TRBD2 (6 bases). Between the trimmed V and J ends, which lost 4 bases and 6 bases, there was a span of 14 bases. CDR1 is MNHEY, CDR2 SMNVEV, per germline (reference sequence). The CDR3 extends over 14 amino acids. Here the CDR3 DNA reads TGTGCCAGCAGTTACGGGACTGCGAGGGATACGCAGTATTTT. Translation: CASSYGTARDTQYF.

This chain connects TRBV28 to TRBJ2-7; D is perhaps TRBD1 or TRBD2 (5 bases each). This CDR3 is built from 14 residues. Germline CDR1 reads MDHEN; CDR2 reads SYDVKM. Trimming stripped 5 bases from V and 3 bases from J, with 14 bases between. CDR3 nucleotide sequence: TGTGCCAGCAGTCTGGGGACGGGAAACTACGAGCAGTACTTC. Translation gives CASSLGTGNYEQYF.

The CDR3 bases are TGTGCCAGCAGCTTGGGAGCTGGGGCGGCGAATGAGCAGTTCTTC. It is translated as CASSLGAGAANEQFF. The genes are TRBV5-6 and TRBJ2-1, with D tentatively TRBD1 (5 bases). The CDR3 loop spans 15 amino acids. CDR1 and CDR2 (germline): SGHDT, YYEEEE. Trimming left V 0 bases short and J 7 bases short, with 14 bases between. The full variable domain, its missing parts supplied by reference TRBV5-6 and TRBJ2-1, is DAGVTQSPTHLIKTRGQQVTLRCSPKSGHDTVSWYQQALGQGPQFIFQYYEEEERQRGNFPDRFSGHQFPNYSSELNVNALLLGDSALYLCASSLGAGAANEQFFGPGTRLTVL.

The CDR3 region has the DNA TGTGCCAGCAGCTTGGGAGGGACCTACAATGAGCAGTTCTTC. Protein product: CASSLGGTYNEQFF. The chain carries TRBV7-9 and TRBJ2-1; 7 bases line up with TRBD2. Germline V gives CDR1 SEHNR, CDR2 FQNEAQ (reference sequence). The CDR3 extends over 14 amino acids. V dropped 3 bases and J dropped 2; count of bases not matched to a gene: 1.

Only one count was recorded for this clone. V usage is TRBV2 and J usage is TRBJ2-5; 7 bases align to TRBD2. Germline V gene sequence: CDR1 SNHLY, CDR2 FYNNEI. The CDR3 sequence is 14 residues long. Losses at the gene ends were 6 bases for V and 5 bases for J; bases not matched to a gene: 9. In DNA form, the CDR3 reads TGTGCCAGCAGAATTGAGCGGGATGGCGAGACCCAGTACTTC. Its translation: CASRIERDGETQYF.

The rearrangement joins TRBV11-3 to TRBJ2-3, with TRBD2 matching 12 bases. CDR1 is SGHNT and CDR2 is YENEEA in the germline V gene. V gave up 6 bases and J gave up 0 bases; unmatched junction bases: 4. The CDR3 has 16 residues. CDR3 nucleotides: TGTGCCAGCAGTCGAGGACTAGCGGGGAGCACAGATACGCAGTATTTT. Its protein product is CASSRGLAGSTDTQYF.

V usage is TRBV5-6 and J usage is TRBJ1-4, with TRBD1 matching 7 bases. The CDR3 sequence is 17 residues long. Germline CDR1 is SGHDT and CDR2 is YYEEEE. J lost 3 bases, V lost 3 bases, and 11 bases had no gene match. CDR3 residues: CASSSFTGTEANEKLFF. CDR3 sequence (DNA): TGTGCCAGCAGCTCCTTTACTGGGACAGAGGCTAATGAAAAACTGTTTTTT.

CDR3 amino acids: CASSVAPGQPQHF. The CDR3 DNA is TGTGCCAGCAGCGTTGCCCCAGGGCAGCCCCAGCATTTT. The rearrangement joins TRBV9 to TRBJ1-5, with a weak D call TRBD1 (5 bases). The germline V and J ends were trimmed by 2 bases and 7 bases, with 10 bases remaining between them. The CDR3 runs 13 residues. Germline CDR1 is SGDLS and CDR2 is YYNGEE.

This clone was seen only once. This rearrangement joins TRBV4-1 to TRBJ1-5; a weak D match, TRBD1 (5 bases). This CDR3 contains 15 residues. The germline V gene encodes CDR1 MGHRA and CDR2 YSYEKL. V gave up 4 bases and J gave up 5 bases, with 15 bases separating them. In nucleotides, the CDR3 is TGCGCCAGCAGCCCCGAGCGAGGGGCCCATCAGCCCCAGCATTTT. It is translated as CASSPERGAHQPQHF.

The chain links TRBV27 to TRBJ2-1; the match to TRBD2 covers 10 bases. The germline V gene encodes CDR1 MNHEY and CDR2 SMNVEV (reference sequence). Unmatched junction bases numbered 10, after V lost 8 bases and J lost 9 bases. This CDR3 comprises 14 residues. The CDR3 is CASGLAGDSGEQFF. CDR3 nucleotide sequence: TGTGCCAGCGGGCTAGCGGGAGATTCCGGTGAGCAGTTCTTC.

This clone was seen only once. This sequence joins TRBV19 and TRBJ1-2; D is unresolved. Germline values: CDR1 LNHDA, CDR2 SQIVND (reference sequence). The CDR3 covers 13 residues. Trimming took 2 bases from V and 4 from J, leaving 8 bases between them. The CDR3 reads CASSINKIYGYTF. The CDR3 bases are TGTGCCAGTAGTATAAACAAAATCTATGGCTACACCTTC.

CDR3 loop: CASSLNSPGELFF. In DNA, the CDR3 is TGTGCCAGCAGCCTAAACAGCCCCGGGGAGCTGTTTTTT. This rearrangement joins TRBV7-6 to TRBJ2-2; D remains unclear. Germline CDR1 reads SGHVS; CDR2 reads FNYEAQ. The V end lost 5 bases, the J end lost 6 bases, and 10 bases lay between the germline ends. The CDR3 is 13 residues long.

On this clone: The sample carries other DNA sequences with the same CDR3. This chain links TRBV7-2 with TRBJ2-7; possibly TRBD1 for D (5 bases). CDR3 length: 13 residues. V was trimmed by 1 base and J by 5 bases, leaving 9 bases between them. Per germline, CDR1 SGHTA and CDR2 FQGNSA. This chain's CDR3 is CASSLVPGNEQYF. The CDR3 DNA is TGTGCCAGCAGCTTAGTACCAGGGAACGAGCAGTACTTC.

Comment on this clone: The sample contains more than one DNA sequence encoding this CDR3. This chain uses TRBV25-1 with TRBJ2-7, with D possibly being TRBD1 (6 bases). CDR1 and CDR2 (germline): MGHDK, SYGVNS. Between the trimmed V and J ends, which lost 2 bases and 3 bases, there was a span of 17 bases. The CDR3 contains 16 residues. The CDR3 nucleotides read TGTGCCAGCAGTGAAAAGTGGGGGCAATCCTTCTACGAGCAGTACTTC. It translates to CASSEKWGQSFYEQYF.

This chain uses TRBV5-4 with TRBJ2-1, with TRBD1 matching over 12 bases. With V trimmed by 9 bases and J by 9 bases, 13 bases remained unmatched. This CDR3 has 15 amino acids. The germline V gene encodes CDR1 SGHNT and CDR2 YYREEE (reference sequence). CDR3: CAISTGTGGKGEQFF. CDR3 DNA sequence: TGTGCCATAAGCACCGGGACAGGGGGCAAGGGTGAGCAGTTCTTC.

J is TRBJ2-1 and V is TRBV9, with 8 bases aligning to TRBD2. J was trimmed by 0 bases and V by 1 base; bases with no gene match: 0. This CDR3 contains 15 residues. Germline V CDR1 and CDR2: SGDLS, YYNGEE. The CDR3 region is CASSVSGGSYNEQFF. CDR3 sequence (DNA): TGTGCCAGCAGCGTAAGCGGGGGCTCCTACAATGAGCAGTTCTTC.

The chain has TRBV15 and TRBJ1-1; D not certain. The V and J ends lost 3 bases and 4 bases respectively, with 3 bases between them. CDR3 size: 11 residues. Germline V gene sequence: CDR1 LNHNV, CDR2 YYDKDF (reference sequence). The CDR3: CATSSTTEAFF. The CDR3, as DNA: TGTGCCACCAGCAGTACCACTGAAGCTTTCTTT.